Below, 28 T cell receptor beta chains from the same sample are listed, as sequenced in a study of blood T cell repertoires in COVID-19. Only in-frame clones appear in the TCRdb table, and some are missing; sequencing was by immunoSEQ multiplex PCR. The sample has some 270,000 clones, around 82% seen once; the top ten hold 0.87%. The specimen sequenced was peripheral blood. Receptors were obtained from a human donor with COVID-19, enrolled during active disease. The donor label of this sample is uncertain.

This chain joins TRBV7-3 and TRBJ2-5; 8 bases align to TRBD2. CDR3 length equals 18 residues. Germline V gene lookup returns CDR1 SGHTA and CDR2 FQGTGA. The J segment lost 13 bases and the V segment lost 6 bases, leaving 28 bases of the junction unmatched. CDR3 sequence reads: CASRGWWGTRHRICPRYF. CDR3 in DNA: TGTGCCAGCAGGGGATGGTGGGGGACTAGGCACCGAATTTGCCCCCGGTACTTC.

This clone was seen only once. V gene TRBV2 combines with J gene TRBJ2-7, with TRBD1 identical over 8 bases. Per germline, CDR1 SNHLY and CDR2 FYNNEI. The CDR3 consists of 15 residues. Unmatched junction bases numbered 6, after V lost 2 bases and J lost 3 bases. CDR3 nucleotides: TGTGCCAGCAGTGAAAAGGCAGGGGGCCTCTACGAGCAGTACTTC. It yields the protein CASSEKAGGLYEQYF.

In this sample, this clone turned up a few times. This chain joins TRBV6-1 and TRBJ1-6; 12 bases are a match to TRBD1. Germline assignment: CDR1 MNHNS and CDR2 SASEGT. CDR3 size: 19 residues. Germline trimming cut 0 bases from V and 7 bases from J; bases unmatched to any gene: 10. CDR3 sequence (DNA): TGTGCCAGCAGTGAAGCCCCACCGGGACAGGGGGCGGGAAATTCACCCCTCCACTTT. It translates to CASSEAPPGQGAGNSPLHF.

This chain uses TRBV25-1 with TRBJ1-4; possibly TRBD1 for D (5 bases). The CDR3 extends over 16 amino acids. Trimming stripped 4 bases from V and 7 bases from J, with 19 bases between. Germline V gene data show CDR1 as MGHDK and CDR2 as SYGVNS. The CDR3 loop reads CASSGGWGGVGEKLFF. CDR3 nucleotide sequence: TGTGCCAGCAGTGGAGGTTGGGGGGGAGTCGGTGAAAAACTGTTTTTT.

This rearrangement joins TRBV27 to TRBJ2-5; TRBD1 matches at 7 bases. The junction had 17 bases not matched to a gene; V was cut back by 5 bases and J by 2 bases. This CDR3 has 18 residues. CDR1 is MNHEY and CDR2 is SMNVEV in the germline V gene (reference sequence). The CDR3 DNA sequence: TGTGCCAGCAGTATCAAGACAGGGAGTATAGGTAAACAAGAGACCCAGTACTTC. It translates to CASSIKTGSIGKQETQYF.

V usage is TRBV19 and J usage is TRBJ2-2; D is ambiguous. Germline lookup yields CDR1 LNHDA and CDR2 SQIVND (reference sequence). V was pared by 6 bases and J by 6 bases, with 8 bases between. This CDR3 comprises 12 residues. CDR3 DNA: TGTGCCAGTAGCCAACGAGCCGGGGAGCTGTTTTTT. Its protein product is CASSQRAGELFF.

This chain links TRBV7-3 with TRBJ1-2; the D is unclear. The germline V gene has CDR1 SGHTA and CDR2 FQGTGA. The CDR3 runs to 15 residues. V was pared by 1 base and J by 2 bases, with 11 bases between. CDR3 sequence (DNA): TGTGCCAGCAGCTTAAACAGACTAGAGAACTATGGCTACACCTTC. Translated: CASSLNRLENYGYTF.

V gene TRBV9 combines with J gene TRBJ2-7, with TRBD2 identical over 8 bases. V shed 0 bases, J shed 4 bases, and the junction held 6 bases outside the gene matches. Germline CDR1 SGDLS, CDR2 YYNGEE. This CDR3 is built from 15 residues. The CDR3 spells CASSVGGAGVYEQYF. For the CDR3, the DNA is TGTGCCAGCAGCGTAGGCGGAGCGGGAGTTTACGAGCAGTACTTC.

The chain couples TRBV6-2 or TRBV6-3 to TRBJ1-2; possible D gene TRBD1, 6 bases. CDR3 length: 13 amino acids. V lost 6 bases to trimming and J lost 2 bases, with 10 bases between them. The V gene's germline CDR1 is MNHEY and CDR2 SVGEGT. CDR3 nucleotides: TGTGCCAGCAGCCCCGACAGGAACTATGGCTACACCTTC. It translates to CASSPDRNYGYTF.

This rearrangement joins TRBV6-5 to TRBJ2-7; 9 bases are a match to TRBD1. V was pared by 6 bases and J by 5 bases, with 5 bases of the junction left unmatched. Looked up from germline, CDR1 is MNHEY and CDR2 is SVGAGI. The CDR3 runs to 13 residues. The CDR3, as DNA: TGTGCCAGCAGCCGGGACAGGGCAGACGAGCAGTACTTC. This gives the protein CASSRDRADEQYF.

A word on this clone: At the DNA level, this CDR3 is encoded by other sequences in the same sample as well. The chain employs TRBV19 and TRBJ1-2; no clear D gene. CDR1 and CDR2 (germline): LNHDA, SQIVND (reference sequence). This CDR3 comprises 14 residues. V lost 1 base and J 0 bases, leaving 6 bases between the germline ends. The CDR3 spells CASSIGGTNYGYTF. As DNA, the CDR3 is TGTGCCAGTAGTATAGGTGGCACTAACTATGGCTACACCTTC.

The CDR3 nucleotides read TGTGCCAGCAGCTGGGATGACCGACTAGCGTCCTACAATGAGCAGTTCTTC. This translates into CASSWDDRLASYNEQFF. The J gene is TRBJ2-1, the V gene TRBV7-9; 8 nucleotides match TRBD2. CDR1 is SEHNR, CDR2 FQNEAQ, per germline (reference sequence). V trimming: 4 bases; J trimming: 1 base; junction bases outside the gene matches: 9. The CDR3 loop spans 17 amino acids.

This clone was seen a few times. The V gene is TRBV19, the J gene TRBJ1-3, with TRBD1 identical over 7 bases. CDR3 length: 21 residues. Germline CDR1 reads LNHDA; CDR2 reads SQIVND (reference sequence). V dropped 7 bases and J dropped 0; count of bases not matched to a gene: 24. CDR3 amino acids: CASTPRATGRMVSSSGNTIYF. The CDR3 bases are TGTGCCAGTACCCCCCGGGCGACAGGGAGGATGGTATCGAGCTCTGGAAACACCATATATTTT.

In its sample, this clone was seen a few times. V is TRBV6-5 and J is TRBJ1-2; D is uncertain. This CDR3 spans 14 amino acids. From germline, CDR1 is MNHEY and CDR2 SVGAGI. Deletions cut 10 bases from V and 4 bases from J, with 19 bases between. CDR3 bases: TGTGCCACCACTACCAAAGGTTCCCCCTATGGCTACACCTTC. As protein: CATTTKGSPYGYTF.

The chain recombines TRBV19 with TRBJ1-2; 7 bases fit TRBD1. From germline, CDR1 is LNHDA and CDR2 SQIVND (reference sequence). The CDR3 loop spans 16 amino acids. With V trimmed by 7 bases and J by 4 bases, 15 bases remained unmatched. DNA for the CDR3: TGTGCCAGTACCAATATGGGGACCGGGACAGTCTATGGCTACACCTTC. The encoded protein is CASTNMGTGTVYGYTF.

The rearrangement links TRBV9 to TRBJ2-7, with D perhaps TRBD2 (5 bases). Trimming took 4 bases from V and 0 from J, leaving 14 bases between them. CDR3 length: 15 amino acids. Germline V gene sequence: CDR1 SGDLS, CDR2 YYNGEE. CDR3: CASSPLGDPSYEQYF. CDR3 DNA: TGTGCCAGCAGCCCCTTGGGAGACCCCTCCTACGAGCAGTACTTC.

This clone was observed a handful of times. The J gene is TRBJ1-1, the V gene TRBV5-1; no reliable D call. V lost 0 bases and J lost 1, with 10 bases in between. The length of the CDR3 is 15 residues. Germline V gives CDR1 SGHRS, CDR2 YFSETQ. The CDR3 protein is CASSLASQKNTEAFF. The CDR3 DNA is TGCGCCAGCAGCTTGGCCTCGCAGAAGAACACTGAAGCTTTCTTT.

The chain combines TRBV6-1 with TRBJ1-1; 8 bases map to TRBD1. The V and J ends lost 2 bases and 4 bases, in that order; junction bases with no gene match: 9. The CDR3 has 16 amino acids. Germline-derived CDR1 and CDR2 are MNHNS and SASEGT. CDR3 bases: TGTGCCAGCAGTGAAAGTCAACAGGGGGGCGGCACTGAAGCTTTCTTT. The encoded protein is CASSESQQGGGTEAFF.

The rearrangement links TRBV10-3 to TRBJ2-2; D is unclear. Per germline, CDR1 ENHRY and CDR2 SYGVKD. This CDR3 region has 12 residues. V lost 3 bases and J 7 bases, leaving 6 bases between the germline ends. CDR3 protein: CAISDPVGELFF. For the CDR3, the DNA is TGTGCCATCAGTGACCCCGTCGGGGAGCTGTTTTTT.

This sequence joins TRBV28 and TRBJ2-3; D is perhaps TRBD2 (5 bases). Trimming removed 8 bases from V and 2 bases from J, with 17 bases in between. This CDR3 spans 15 amino acids. CDR1 MDHEN and CDR2 SYDVKM come from the germline V gene. The CDR3 DNA reads as TGTGCCAGCGCCAGTCCGGGAACCCCCACAGATACGCAGTATTTT. Residues: CASASPGTPTDTQYF.

This sequence joins TRBV5-6 and TRBJ2-7, with 10 bases lining up with TRBD2. Germline V CDR1 and CDR2: SGHDT, YYEEEE. Trimming at V came to 1 base and at J to 6 bases, leaving 10 bases not matched to a gene. This CDR3 region has 16 residues. In nucleotides, the CDR3 is TGTGCCAGCAGCTTGTATCCTAGCGGGAGATCCCCCGAGCAGTACTTC. This sequence encodes CASSLYPSGRSPEQYF.

The J gene is TRBJ2-7, the V gene TRBV5-4, with TRBD2 matching 12 bases. CDR3 length: 15 residues. Germline CDR1 is SGHNT and CDR2 is YYREEE (reference sequence). J lost 6 bases, V lost 4 bases, and 8 bases had no gene match. CDR3 region: CASSLAGGPSIEQYF. The CDR3 DNA reads TGTGCCAGCAGCCTAGCGGGAGGGCCTTCTATCGAGCAGTACTTC.

This clone was detected once. The rearrangement links TRBV30 to TRBJ2-7; 7 positions agree with TRBD1. V dropped 2 bases and J dropped 3; count of bases not matched to a gene: 4. This CDR3 has 13 residues. The germline gives CDR1 GTSNPN, CDR2 SVGIG (reference sequence). The DNA of the CDR3 is TGTGCCTGGAGTAGGGACAGTGACTACGAGCAGTACTTC. It translates to CAWSRDSDYEQYF.

V is TRBV7-2 and J is TRBJ1-3, with 9 bases matching TRBD1. V lost 0 bases to trimming and J lost 4 bases; unmatched junction nucleotides: 4. The CDR3 covers 16 residues. Germline lookup yields CDR1 SGHTA and CDR2 FQGNSA. CDR3 coding DNA: TGTGCCAGCAGCTTAGCGCCGGGACAGGGAGGAAACACCATATATTTT. This translates into CASSLAPGQGGNTIYF. Together with reference TRBV7-2 and TRBJ1-3, the CDR3 gives the full variable domain: GAGVSQSPSNKVTEKGKDVELRCDPISGHTALYWYRQSLGQGLEFLIYFQGNSAPDKSGLPSDRFSAERTGGSVSTLTIQRTQQEDSAVYLCASSLAPGQGGNTIYFGEGSWLTVV.

The J gene is TRBJ1-2, the V gene TRBV10-3; D might be TRBD1 (5 bases). The germline gives CDR1 ENHRY, CDR2 SYGVKD. Trimming took 8 bases from V and 2 from J, leaving 15 bases between them. This CDR3 has 14 residues. The CDR3 reads CAIRPSGVNYGYTF. The CDR3 DNA reads as TGTGCCATCCGCCCCTCGGGGGTAAACTATGGCTACACCTTC.

This sequence joins TRBV19 and TRBJ1-5; 8 positions agree with TRBD1. CDR1 is LNHDA, CDR2 SQIVND, per germline (reference sequence). Trimming took 2 bases from V and 0 from J; bases not matched to a gene: 9. The CDR3 is 18 residues long. CDR3 loop: CASSILSGTGNSNQPQHF. The CDR3 nucleotides read TGTGCCAGTAGTATATTATCCGGGACAGGAAATAGCAATCAGCCCCAGCATTTT. Full variable domain (outside the CDR3, taken from reference TRBV19 and TRBJ1-5): DGGITQSPKYLFRKEGQNVTLSCEQNLNHDAMYWYRQDPGQGLRLIYYSQIVNDFQKGDIAEGYSVSREKKESFPLTVTSAQKNPTAFYLCASSILSGTGNSNQPQHFGDGTRLSIL.

V is TRBV3-1 (or the pseudogene TRBV3-2) and J is TRBJ1-1, with a tentative D call TRBD1 (6 bases). Germline CDR1 LGHDT, CDR2 YNNKEL (reference sequence). This CDR3 contains 15 residues. Trimming left V 2 bases short and J 2 bases short, with 12 bases between. For the CDR3, the DNA is TGTGCCAGCAGCCAACAAGACAGGCCAAACACTGAAGCTTTCTTT. Amino acid sequence: CASSQQDRPNTEAFF.

For this clone: One end of the junction does not line up with germline, which may come from a read error. The chain recombines TRBV12-3 or TRBV12-4 with TRBJ2-1; TRBD2 might be the D (5 bases). There are 11 residues in the CDR3. The CDR3 DNA follows: TGTGCCAGCAGCCTAGGGAGCCCCCAGATCTTC. Translating it yields CASSLGSPQIF.